The rows below give T cell receptor beta chains drawn from one sample of a study of blood T cell repertoires in COVID-19. TCRdb keeps only in-frame clones here, not all; method: immunoSEQ multiplex PCR. This table holds about 110,000 clones, 84% found once. Sequenced input: peripheral blood. All receptors derive from a woman in her fifties or sixties with acute or convalescent COVID-19. The CDR3 runs from the conserved cysteine through the conserved F or W. Fields, in order: D gene, clone size, V gene, J gene, CDR3 DNA, CDR3 protein. A D gene is named only where the DNA matches it firmly. Clone sizes are given selectively: once, few, many, or a class where the clone is expanded.

d_call: TRBD1
clone_size: few
v_call: TRBV6-4
j_call: TRBJ1-1
cdr3_nt: TGTGCCAGCAGTGAAGGACAGGGGTTGAAGACTTTCTTT
cdr3_aa: CASSEGQGLKTFF

d_call: TRBD2
clone_size: -
v_call: TRBV28
j_call: TRBJ2-3
cdr3_nt: TGTGCCAGCAACCAGCGGGGGGGCACAGATACGCAGTATTTT
cdr3_aa: CASNQRGGTDTQYF

d_call: -
clone_size: once
v_call: TRBV10-3
j_call: TRBJ2-3
cdr3_nt: TGTGCCATCAGTGAGGGAGCACTAGTAACGGGGAAGACAGATACGCAGTATTTT
cdr3_aa: CAISEGALVTGKTDTQYF

d_call: -
clone_size: few
v_call: TRBV18
j_call: TRBJ2-3
cdr3_nt: TGTGCCAGCTCACTGGGTAGCAGCAAAGCAGATACGCAGTATTTT
cdr3_aa: CASSLGSSKADTQYF

d_call: TRBD1
clone_size: once
v_call: TRBV20-1
j_call: TRBJ1-1
cdr3_nt: TGCAGTGCTAGTGAACAGGGGAGGACTGAAGCTTTCTTT
cdr3_aa: CSASEQGRTEAFF

d_call: TRBD1
clone_size: -
v_call: TRBV25-1
j_call: TRBJ1-4
cdr3_nt: TGTGCCAGCAGTGACACAGGGGGCGCGGAAGAAAAACTGTTTTTT
cdr3_aa: CASSDTGGAEEKLFF

d_call: TRBD1
clone_size: -
v_call: TRBV7-6
j_call: TRBJ1-4
cdr3_nt: TGTGCCAGCAGCTTAGCAGGGGGCGTAGGCGAAAAACTGTTTTTT
cdr3_aa: CASSLAGGVGEKLFF

d_call: -
clone_size: -
v_call: TRBV27
j_call: TRBJ1-2
cdr3_nt: TGTGCCAGCAGTTTAAATGCCCGGGTGGATGGCTACACCTTC
cdr3_aa: CASSLNARVDGYTF

d_call: -
clone_size: -
v_call: TRBV18
j_call: TRBJ1-2
cdr3_nt: TGTGCCAGCTCACCAGAGAGGGACTATGGCTACACCTTC
cdr3_aa: CASSPERDYGYTF

d_call: -
clone_size: -
v_call: TRBV9
j_call: TRBJ1-2
cdr3_nt: TGTGCCAGCAGCCCGACAGGCTCCTATGGCTACACCTTC
cdr3_aa: CASSPTGSYGYTF

d_call: TRBD1
clone_size: -
v_call: TRBV6-1
j_call: TRBJ2-5
cdr3_nt: TGTGCCAGCAGTGTAGGGACAGGGGGGTGGGAAAGGGTAGAGACCCAGTACTTC
cdr3_aa: CASSVGTGGWERVETQYF

d_call: TRBD1
clone_size: once
v_call: TRBV5-1
j_call: TRBJ1-2
cdr3_nt: TGCGCCAGCAGCTTAGATTCGTCCGGGACAGGGCTCCGCGGCTACACCTTC
cdr3_aa: CASSLDSSGTGLRGYTF

d_call: TRBD2
clone_size: -
v_call: TRBV3-1/TRBV3-2
j_call: TRBJ2-1
cdr3_nt: TGTGCCAGCAGACTAGCGGGGGGAAATGAGCAGTTCTTC
cdr3_aa: CASRLAGGNEQFF

d_call: -
clone_size: -
v_call: TRBV6-6
j_call: TRBJ1-2
cdr3_nt: TGTGCCAGCAGTCCCGCAGGGTCTGCGGGCTACACCTTC
cdr3_aa: CASSPAGSAGYTF

d_call: TRBD1
clone_size: -
v_call: TRBV11-2
j_call: TRBJ2-7
cdr3_nt: TGTGCCAGCAGCTCCCCCGGACAGGCGATTAAGCAGTACTTC
cdr3_aa: CASSSPGQAIKQYF

d_call: TRBD1
clone_size: once
v_call: TRBV6-1
j_call: TRBJ1-2
cdr3_nt: TGTGCCAGCAGTGAAGGACAGGGGGCATACTATGGCTACACCTTC
cdr3_aa: CASSEGQGAYYGYTF

d_call: -
clone_size: -
v_call: TRBV3-1/TRBV3-2
j_call: TRBJ1-2
cdr3_nt: TGTGCCAGCAGCCGAAACCCTGGGGCAAGGGACTATGGCTACACCTTC
cdr3_aa: CASSRNPGARDYGYTF

d_call: -
clone_size: -
v_call: TRBV2
j_call: TRBJ1-1
cdr3_nt: TGTGCCGTCGGAGGAGGGCTTTACGAGAGCACTGAAGCTTTCTTT
cdr3_aa: CAVGGGLYESTEAFF

d_call: TRBD1
clone_size: -
v_call: TRBV19
j_call: TRBJ1-5
cdr3_nt: TGTGCCAGTAGTATAGATCAGGGACAGAGCAATCAGCCCCAGCATTTT
cdr3_aa: CASSIDQGQSNQPQHF

d_call: TRBD1
clone_size: -
v_call: TRBV19
j_call: TRBJ2-2
cdr3_nt: TGTGCCAGTAGGGGGACAGGGATCGCCGGGGAGCTGTTTTTT
cdr3_aa: CASRGTGIAGELFF

d_call: -
clone_size: -
v_call: TRBV6-5
j_call: TRBJ2-3
cdr3_nt: TGTGCCAGCAGTTACTCGATAGCTCCCAGCACAGATACGCAGTATTTT
cdr3_aa: CASSYSIAPSTDTQYF

d_call: TRBD1
clone_size: -
v_call: TRBV18
j_call: TRBJ1-1
cdr3_nt: TGTGCCAGCTCACCTACAGGGGATTTGAACACTGAAGCTTTCTTT
cdr3_aa: CASSPTGDLNTEAFF

d_call: -
clone_size: -
v_call: TRBV5-1
j_call: TRBJ1-6
cdr3_nt: TGCGCCAGCAGCTCCTCAGGGAATTCACCCCTCCACTTT
cdr3_aa: CASSSSGNSPLHF

d_call: -
clone_size: -
v_call: TRBV6-5
j_call: TRBJ1-2
cdr3_nt: TGTGCCAGCAGTTACTCGGGGGGGCAGGGGTATGGCTACACCTTC
cdr3_aa: CASSYSGGQGYGYTF

d_call: TRBD1
clone_size: -
v_call: TRBV6-1
j_call: TRBJ1-2
cdr3_nt: TGTGCCAGCAGTGATAGCCTGACAGGGAGATATGGCTACACCTTC
cdr3_aa: CASSDSLTGRYGYTF

d_call: -
clone_size: -
v_call: TRBV27
j_call: TRBJ1-2
cdr3_nt: TGTGCCAGCAGCCCGACAGGAGCCAACTATGGCTACACCTTC
cdr3_aa: CASSPTGANYGYTF

d_call: TRBD2
clone_size: -
v_call: TRBV6-5
j_call: TRBJ2-4
cdr3_nt: TGTGCCACTCAAGCGGGGTCCTTAGCCAAAAACATTCAGTACTTC
cdr3_aa: CATQAGSLAKNIQYF

d_call: TRBD1
clone_size: -
v_call: TRBV5-4
j_call: TRBJ2-2
cdr3_nt: TGTGCCAGCAGCTTGGGAGGACAGGGGGTCCCCGGGGAGCTGTTTTTT
cdr3_aa: CASSLGGQGVPGELFF

d_call: -
clone_size: -
v_call: TRBV9
j_call: TRBJ2-2
cdr3_nt: TGTGCCAGCAGCCTATTGTCCGGGTCTACGAACACCGGGGAGCTGTTTTTT
cdr3_aa: CASSLLSGSTNTGELFF

d_call: -
clone_size: -
v_call: TRBV10-3
j_call: TRBJ1-2
cdr3_nt: TGTGCCATCAGTTCCTCAGGATATGGCTACACCTTC
cdr3_aa: CAISSSGYGYTF

d_call: TRBD1
clone_size: -
v_call: TRBV9
j_call: TRBJ1-2
cdr3_nt: TGTGCCAGCAGCCCAGGGATTACAGGGGGCGATGGCTACACCTTC
cdr3_aa: CASSPGITGGDGYTF

d_call: -
clone_size: -
v_call: TRBV2
j_call: TRBJ1-4
cdr3_nt: TGTGCCAGCAGTGAAGCAATCGGGAGAGGTGAAAAACTGTTTTTT
cdr3_aa: CASSEAIGRGEKLFF

d_call: TRBD2
clone_size: -
v_call: TRBV11-2
j_call: TRBJ2-3
cdr3_nt: TGTGCCAGCAGCGTCAACAGCGGGGCCCCCGATACGCAGTATTTT
cdr3_aa: CASSVNSGAPDTQYF

d_call: TRBD2
clone_size: -
v_call: TRBV2
j_call: TRBJ2-7
cdr3_nt: TGTGCCTCTTGGACTAGCGGGGAATACGAGCAGTACTTC
cdr3_aa: CASWTSGEYEQYF

d_call: TRBD1
clone_size: -
v_call: TRBV5-5
j_call: TRBJ1-1
cdr3_nt: TGTGCCAGCAGCTTTGACAGGGGAACTGAAGCTTTCTTT
cdr3_aa: CASSFDRGTEAFF

d_call: TRBD1
clone_size: -
v_call: TRBV6-6
j_call: TRBJ1-1
cdr3_nt: TGTGCCAGCAAGTCCCTGGACAGGGAAGGCACTGAAGCTTTCTTT
cdr3_aa: CASKSLDREGTEAFF

d_call: -
clone_size: -
v_call: TRBV9
j_call: TRBJ2-6
cdr3_nt: TGTGCCAGCAGCGTCAGGGGAAACTCTGGGGCCAACGTCCTGACTTTC
cdr3_aa: CASSVRGNSGANVLTF

d_call: -
clone_size: -
v_call: TRBV5-1
j_call: TRBJ1-1
cdr3_nt: TGCGCCAGCAGCTTGAGTGCCAGGGCGAACACTGAAGCTTTCTTT
cdr3_aa: CASSLSARANTEAFF

d_call: -
clone_size: -
v_call: TRBV5-1
j_call: TRBJ1-5
cdr3_nt: TGCGCCAGCAGCTTGGCAGGGTATGGGCCCCAGCATTTT
cdr3_aa: CASSLAGYGPQHF

d_call: TRBD1
clone_size: -
v_call: TRBV3-1/TRBV3-2
j_call: TRBJ1-1
cdr3_nt: TGTGCCAGCAGCAGGGGGCAGGGGGGGAACACTGAAGCTTTCTTT
cdr3_aa: CASSRGQGGNTEAFF

d_call: -
clone_size: -
v_call: TRBV13
j_call: TRBJ1-1
cdr3_nt: TGTGCCAGCAGCTTAGGGCGGGAAGCTTTCTTT
cdr3_aa: CASSLGREAFF

d_call: -
clone_size: -
v_call: TRBV27
j_call: TRBJ1-2
cdr3_nt: TGTGCCAGCAGTTTATCCGGGTTAGGCTATGGCTACACCTTC
cdr3_aa: CASSLSGLGYGYTF